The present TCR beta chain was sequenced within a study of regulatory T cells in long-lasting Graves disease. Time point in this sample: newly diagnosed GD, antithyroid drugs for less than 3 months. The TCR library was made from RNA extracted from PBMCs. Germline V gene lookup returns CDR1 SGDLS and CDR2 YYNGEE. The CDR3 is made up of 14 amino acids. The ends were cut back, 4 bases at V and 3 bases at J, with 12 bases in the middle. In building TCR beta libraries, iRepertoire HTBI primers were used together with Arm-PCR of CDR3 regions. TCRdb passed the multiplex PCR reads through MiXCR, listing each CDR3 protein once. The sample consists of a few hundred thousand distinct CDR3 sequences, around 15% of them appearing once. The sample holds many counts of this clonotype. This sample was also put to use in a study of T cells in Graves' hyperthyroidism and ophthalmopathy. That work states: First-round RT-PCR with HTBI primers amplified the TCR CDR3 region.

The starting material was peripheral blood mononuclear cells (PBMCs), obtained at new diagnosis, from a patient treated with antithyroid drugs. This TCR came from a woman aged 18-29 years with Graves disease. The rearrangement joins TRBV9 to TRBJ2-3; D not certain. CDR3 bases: TGTGCCAGCAGCTCTCGGGCCTTTACAGATACGCAGTATTTT. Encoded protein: CASSSRAFTDTQYF.